These 20 T cell receptor beta chains were all obtained from the same sample, sequenced in a study of cytomegalovirus exposure and HLA in healthy donors. The PCR employed 60 Vbeta primers together with 13 Jbeta primers. Some clones are missing from TCRdb's copy, which holds only in-frame ones; the method was immunoSEQ multiplex PCR. The sample consists of 140,000 to 150,000 clones, over 55% of them appearing once. The sample taken for sequencing was PBMCs. The receptors derive from a middle-aged man in good health and CMV-seronegative.

This clone appeared once. The chain recombines TRBV23-1 with TRBJ2-3; 8 bases are shared with TRBD2. TRBV23-1 is given ORF status, its function remaining uncertain. The CDR3 sequence is 16 residues long. The V and J ends lost 3 bases and 2 bases, in that order; junction bases with no gene match: 7. The chain's CDR3 is CASSHPRGGNTDTQYF. CDR3 in DNA: TGCGCCAGCAGTCACCCTCGGGGGGGCAACACAGATACGCAGTATTTT.

This chain links TRBV11-2 with TRBJ2-2; tentative D call: TRBD2 (6 bases). CDR1 is SGHAT and CDR2 is FQNNGV in the germline V gene. The length of the CDR3 is 14 residues. The V end lost 5 bases, the J end lost 3 bases, and 10 bases lay between the germline ends. Here the CDR3 DNA reads TGTGCCAGCAGCACGGGACTTTACACCGGGGAGCTGTTTTTT. It specifies CASSTGLYTGELFF. The variable domain in full, with the rest retrieved from reference TRBV11-2 and TRBJ2-2, is EAGVAQSPRYKIIEKRQSVAFWCNPISGHATLYWYQQILGQGPKLLIQFQNNGVVDDSQLPKDRFSAERLKGVDSTLKIQPAKLEDSAVYLCASSTGLYTGELFFGEGSRLTVL.

The gene calls are TRBV13 and TRBJ2-2; D is unresolved. V lost 5 bases to trimming and J lost 4 bases, with 2 bases between them. The germline V gene encodes CDR1 PRHDT and CDR2 FYEKMQ (reference sequence). The CDR3 runs to 11 residues. CDR3 sequence reads: CASSLTGELFF. The CDR3 DNA reads TGTGCCAGCAGCCTCACCGGGGAGCTGTTTTTT.

In its sample, this clone was seen a few times. J is TRBJ1-1 and V is TRBV14; possibly TRBD1 for D (5 bases). This CDR3 has 11 residues. Trimming took 4 bases from V and 7 from J, leaving 7 bases between them. Looked up from germline, CDR1 is SGHDN and CDR2 is FVKESK. The CDR3, as DNA: TGTGCCAGCAGCCTGGGGCTTGAAGCTTTCTTT. Translated: CASSLGLEAFF.

The J gene is TRBJ1-5, the V gene TRBV19; D unresolved. This CDR3 spans 18 amino acids. The V end lost 4 bases, the J end lost 3 bases, and 22 bases lay between the germline ends. Germline V lookup: CDR1 LNHDA, CDR2 SQIVND (reference sequence). The DNA of the CDR3 is TGTGCCAGTAGTAGCCGATCATGGAGGGAGCGAGCCAATCAGCCCCAGCATTTT. It is translated as CASSSRSWRERANQPQHF.

The gene calls are TRBV30 and TRBJ2-3; 11 bases fit TRBD2. CDR1 and CDR2 from the germline V gene are GTSNPN and SVGIG (reference sequence). CDR3 size: 15 residues. V was pared by 0 bases and J by 4 bases, with 3 bases of the junction left unmatched. The CDR3 nucleotides are TGTGCCTGGAGTGTCCTAGCGGGAGGCCCAGATACGCAGTATTTT. Protein product: CAWSVLAGGPDTQYF.

V gene TRBV6-1 combines with J gene TRBJ1-2; D perhaps matches TRBD1 (6 bases). Trimming cost V 3 bases and J 2 bases, with 13 bases left between them. In germline, CDR1 is MNHNS, CDR2 SASEGT. This CDR3 has 15 amino acids. The CDR3 reads CASSDSLTGNYGYTF. The CDR3 region has the DNA TGTGCCAGCAGTGACTCCCTGACAGGCAACTATGGCTACACCTTC.

In its sample, this clone was seen a few times. This chain links TRBV6-5 with TRBJ2-3; D is uncertain. The CDR3 runs 10 residues. Trimming removed 10 bases from V and 4 bases from J, with 6 bases in between. Germline-derived CDR1 and CDR2 are MNHEY and SVGAGI. The DNA for the CDR3 is TGTGCCACCTCGGCAGATACGCAGTATTTT. Translated: CATSADTQYF.

CDR3 amino acids: CASSLSRGSTDTQYF. CDR3 sequence (DNA): TGTGCCAGCAGCCTCTCACGGGGTTCGACAGATACGCAGTATTTT. The chain is built from TRBV6-4 and TRBJ2-3; the D gene is possibly TRBD2 (5 bases). V shed 6 bases and J shed 3 bases, with 16 bases lying between them. The CDR3 runs 15 residues. CDR1 is MRHNA, CDR2 SNTAGT, per germline.

The chain has TRBV5-1 and TRBJ2-3; 12 bases are shared with TRBD2. The germline CDR1 and CDR2 sequences are SGHRS and YFSETQ. V lost 8 bases and J lost 2; bases outside the gene matches: 6. The CDR3 spans 15 residues. The CDR3 DNA follows: TGCGCCAGTAGGGGGACTAGCGGGCCCACAGATACGCAGTATTTT. It codes for CASRGTSGPTDTQYF. The full variable domain, completed using reference TRBV5-1 and TRBJ2-3, is KAGVTQTPRYLIKTRGQQVTLSCSPISGHRSVSWYQQTPGQGLQFLFEYFSETQRNKGNFPGRFSGRQFSNSRSEMNVSTLELGDSALYLCASRGTSGPTDTQYFGPGTRLTVL.

This clone occurred a few times. The chain joins TRBV21-1 to TRBJ1-4. TRBV21-1 is a pseudogene. The CDR3 sequence is 15 residues long. CDR3 in amino acids: CASIPRGDPGEKLFF. The CDR3 nucleotides are TGTGCCAGTATCCCTCGAGGAGACCCGGGGGAAAAACTGTTTTTT.

This clone was seen a single time. The V call is TRBV11-1, the J call TRBJ1-3; TRBD1 matches at 10 bases. The CDR3 runs 15 residues. Germline CDR1 SGHAT, CDR2 FQDESV (reference sequence). V shed 5 bases, J shed 0 bases, and the junction held 1 base outside the gene matches. CDR3 sequence reads: CASSRTGGSGNTIYF. The CDR3 coding sequence is TGTGCCAGCAGCCGGACAGGGGGCTCTGGAAACACCATATATTTT.

The rearrangement links TRBV6-5 to TRBJ2-7, with 12 bases matching TRBD2. The CDR3 sequence is 16 residues long. The V gene end was trimmed by 0 bases and the J gene end by 3 bases; junction bases not matched to a gene: 3. Germline CDR1 reads MNHEY; CDR2 reads SVGAGI. CDR3 in DNA: TGTGCCAGCAGTTACTCAGGACTAGCGGGATACTACGAGCAGTACTTC. It yields the protein CASSYSGLAGYYEQYF.

The rearrangement joins TRBV10-1 to TRBJ2-5; D not certain. V lost 6 bases to trimming and J lost 5 bases, with 10 bases between them. Germline CDR1 is WNHNN and CDR2 is SYGVQD (reference sequence). The CDR3 length is 12 residues. The CDR3 sequence is CASSLNPETQYF. The CDR3 coding sequence is TGCGCCAGCAGCTTAAATCCGGAGACCCAGTACTTC.

The V call is TRBV5-8, the J call TRBJ2-1; D is perhaps TRBD1 (6 bases). Per the germline V gene, CDR1 is SGHTS and CDR2 is YDEGEE. The CDR3 is 15 amino acids. The V and J ends lost 4 bases and 5 bases respectively, with 16 bases between them. The CDR3 nucleotides are TGTGCCAGCAGCAGGGGACATTCAATCCACAATGAGCAGTTCTTC. Its translation is CASSRGHSIHNEQFF.

J is TRBJ2-1 and V is TRBV9; 8 bases map to TRBD1. The CDR3 has 15 residues. Germline V gene lookup returns CDR1 SGDLS and CDR2 YYNGEE. Unmatched junction bases numbered 11, after V lost 7 bases and J lost 5 bases. The CDR3 region is CASARGLRTDNEQFF. The CDR3 DNA sequence: TGTGCCAGCGCCAGGGGGCTGCGGACCGACAATGAGCAGTTCTTC.

This sequence joins TRBV19 and TRBJ1-5; the D gene is possibly TRBD1 (5 bases). The CDR3 loop spans 14 amino acids. The ends were cut back, 3 bases at V and 9 bases at J, with 15 bases in the middle. Germline loops: CDR1 LNHDA, CDR2 SQIVND (reference sequence). The CDR3 nucleotides read TGTGCCAGTAGTATGGTGACAGTGCTAAGGCCCCAGCATTTT. The encoded protein is CASSMVTVLRPQHF.

The V gene is TRBV7-6, the J gene TRBJ2-7; D might be TRBD2 (6 bases). Trimming cost V 0 bases and J 8 bases, with 20 bases left between them. The CDR3 loop spans 16 amino acids. Germline assignment: CDR1 SGHVS and CDR2 FNYEAQ. CDR3 in DNA: TGTGCCAGCAGCTTAGCCCCACCGGGGGACGGGGTTCAGCAGTACTTC. As protein: CASSLAPPGDGVQQYF.

The chain uses TRBV7-9 and TRBJ1-1, with 7 bases fitting TRBD1. Germline-derived CDR1 and CDR2 are SEHNR and FQNEAQ (reference sequence). This CDR3 region has 15 residues. V lost 5 bases to trimming and J lost 5 bases; unmatched junction nucleotides: 11. The CDR3 spells CASSKTTGRGTEAFF. CDR3 nucleotide sequence: TGTGCCAGCAGCAAAACGACAGGGCGGGGAACTGAAGCTTTCTTT.

The chain uses TRBV9 and TRBJ2-1, with 11 bases that match TRBD2. Germline CDR1 reads SGDLS; CDR2 reads YYNGEE. J gave up 6 bases and V 4 bases, and 6 bases lay outside the gene matches. This CDR3 spans 15 amino acids. CDR3 coding DNA: TGTGCCAGCAGCCCTACTAGCGGGGGACTCAATGAGCAGTTCTTC. This gives the protein CASSPTSGGLNEQFF.